A single sample is the source of the 21 T cell receptor beta chains below, sequenced in a study of regulatory T cells in long-lasting Graves disease (dated by TCRdb to 2020 to 2022). Receptor amplification or capture employed multiplex PCR. Data came from an Illumina HiSeq 4000. To build TCR beta libraries, CDR3 regions were amplified by Arm-PCR using iRepertoire HTBI primers. TCRdb ran its own pipeline on the public reads, namely fastp trimming at Q25 and MiXCR clone calling, and kept in-frame beta chains. Under each unique CDR3 protein, matching rows form one entry showing the most common genes and DNA. The sample table lists over 500,000 distinct CDR3 sequences, 15% to 20% of them with a count of one. Jointly, the top ten make up 18% of the sample. This sample's time point label indicates: newly diagnosed GD, antithyroid drugs for less than 3 months. RNA was extracted from PBMCs in TRIzol for both TCR sequencing and RNA sequencing.

This sample was also put to use in a study of T cells in Graves' hyperthyroidism and ophthalmopathy.

Source: peripheral blood mononuclear cells (PBMCs), taken at new diagnosis, from a patient treated with antithyroid drugs. The receptors were gathered from a woman aged 25 to 39 with Graves disease. Donor details come from another sample of the same person, matched by shared clones.

This clonotype appeared many times. The rearrangement joins TRBV6-1 to TRBJ2-3; D perhaps matches TRBD2 (6 bases). The CDR3 is 16 residues long. Germline CDR1 is MNHNS and CDR2 is SASEGT. V was clipped by 5 bases and J by 0 bases, with 15 bases between them. Here the CDR3 DNA reads TGTGCCAGCAGTCCCCGGACTAAATTAAGCACAGATACGCAGTATTTT. Its translation is CASSPRTKLSTDTQYF.

This rearrangement joins TRBV10-3 to TRBJ2-5; D remains unclear. The CDR3 has 13 amino acids. CDR1 and CDR2 (germline): ENHRY, SYGVKD. The V and J ends lost 3 bases and 3 bases respectively, with 8 bases between them. CDR3 residues: CAISDENKETQYF. DNA for the CDR3: TGTGCCATCAGTGACGAGAATAAAGAGACCCAGTACTTC.

This clonotype appeared a single time. One base away lies a much larger clone, so this may be a sequencing read error. The V and J genes are TRBV20-1 and TRBJ1-5, with D perhaps TRBD1 (6 bases). CDR1 is DFQATT, CDR2 SNEGSKA, per germline (reference sequence). The V end was cut by 4 bases, the J end by 6 bases, with 10 bases between. This CDR3 has 12 amino acids. This CDR3 is CSANRVSQPQHF. The CDR3 DNA reads TGCAGTGCTAACAGGGTGAGTCAGCCCCAGCATTTT.

This clonotype turned up a few times. The chain combines TRBV5-4 with TRBJ2-7; 8 nucleotides agree with TRBD2. Germline assignment: CDR1 SGHNT and CDR2 YYREEE (reference sequence). V gave up 1 base and J gave up 0 bases; unmatched junction bases: 9. The CDR3 length is 17 residues. In nucleotides, the CDR3 is TGTGCCAGCAGCTTGAGGAGACTAGCGTTTAGCTCCTACGAGCAGTACTTC. Translating gives CASSLRRLAFSSYEQYF.

This clonotype was detected many times. The V gene is TRBV27, the J gene TRBJ1-6; 9 bases are a match to TRBD1. J gave up 7 bases and V 7 bases, and 8 bases lay outside the gene matches. The CDR3 runs 15 residues. CDR1 MNHEY and CDR2 SMNVEV come from the germline V gene (reference sequence). The CDR3 bases are TGTGCCAGCACCTTGGACAGGGGTATGAATTCACCCCTCCACTTT. It yields the protein CASTLDRGMNSPLHF.

There are many counts of this clonotype. The chain carries TRBV28 and TRBJ2-5; 10 nucleotides line up with TRBD2. Unmatched junction bases numbered 7, after V lost 7 bases and J lost 5 bases. The CDR3 sequence is 14 residues long. Looked up from germline, CDR1 is MDHEN and CDR2 is SYDVKM. The CDR3 is CASKEREGLETQYF. The CDR3 region has the DNA TGTGCCAGCAAGGAGCGGGAGGGATTGGAGACCCAGTACTTC.

This clonotype came up a few times. This chain uses TRBV2 with TRBJ1-1; TRBD1 matches 8 bases. The length of the CDR3 is 14 residues. With V trimmed by 7 bases and J by 6 bases, 10 bases remained unmatched. CDR1 and CDR2 from the germline V gene are SNHLY and FYNNEI. The CDR3, as DNA: TGTGCCAGCATCTACCTTCAGGGGGCGTCTGAAGCTTTCTTT. Translation: CASIYLQGASEAFF. Using reference TRBV2 and TRBJ1-1 for the parts outside the CDR3, the full variable domain is EPEVTQTPSHQVTQMGQEVILRCVPISNHLYFYWYRQILGQKVEFLVSFYNNEISEKSEIFDDQFSVERPDGSNFTLKIRSTKLEDSAMYFCASIYLQGASEAFFGQGTRLTVV.

The V gene is TRBV20-1, the J gene TRBJ2-3; no clear D. The CDR3 sequence is 13 residues long. The germline V and J ends were trimmed by 3 bases and 6 bases, with 13 bases remaining between them. From germline, CDR1 is DFQATT and CDR2 SNEGSKA (reference sequence). CDR3 protein: CSASIRAFDTQYF. The CDR3, as DNA: TGCAGTGCTAGTATTAGGGCATTCGATACGCAGTATTTT.

The V call is TRBV28, the J call TRBJ2-1; 7 bases line up with TRBD2. Unmatched junction bases numbered 6, after V lost 4 bases and J lost 0 bases. The CDR3 loop spans 16 amino acids. Germline assignment: CDR1 MDHEN and CDR2 SYDVKM. In nucleotides, the CDR3 is TGTGCCAGCAGTTCCCAGCTAGCGGACTCCTACAATGAGCAGTTCTTC. Residues: CASSSQLADSYNEQFF.

V is TRBV10-2 and J is TRBJ2-1; 16 nucleotides align to TRBD2. V shed 6 bases, J shed 7 bases, and the junction held 24 bases outside the gene matches. This CDR3 region has 22 residues. CDR1 WSHSY and CDR2 SAAADI come from the germline V gene. The CDR3 protein is CASRDLRGTSGRAALGLNEQFF. CDR3 DNA: TGCGCCAGCAGGGACTTGCGGGGGACTAGCGGGAGGGCCGCCCTAGGATTGAATGAGCAGTTCTTC.

The gene calls are TRBV20-1 and TRBJ2-1; D gene uncertain. V lost 6 bases and J 3 bases, leaving 12 bases between the germline ends. CDR1 DFQATT and CDR2 SNEGSKA come from the germline V gene (reference sequence). The CDR3 totals 13 residues. The CDR3 region is CSARSQRYNEQFF. In nucleotides, the CDR3 is TGCAGTGCCCGCTCCCAGCGCTACAATGAGCAGTTCTTC.

This clonotype was found many times. The J gene is TRBJ1-2, the V gene TRBV2; no clear D. Germline lookup yields CDR1 SNHLY and CDR2 FYNNEI. This CDR3 contains 14 residues. V was trimmed by 6 bases and J by 4 bases, leaving 15 bases between them. CDR3 nucleotides: TGTGCCAGCAGCCCCAAGACGGCTCTCTATGGCTACACCTTC. It specifies CASSPKTALYGYTF.

This chain connects TRBV9 to TRBJ2-3; TRBD2 matches at 9 bases. Trimming took 3 bases from V and 6 from J; bases not matched to a gene: 8. The CDR3 consists of 15 residues. Per the germline V gene, CDR1 is SGDLS and CDR2 is YYNGEE. This CDR3 is CASSDAGGPRDTQYF. The CDR3 DNA reads TGTGCCAGCAGCGATGCGGGAGGGCCCAGGGATACGCAGTATTTT.

The chain joins TRBV19 to TRBJ2-3; 11 nucleotides match TRBD2. Per the germline V gene, CDR1 is LNHDA and CDR2 is SQIVND (reference sequence). V gave up 5 bases and J gave up 4 bases; unmatched junction bases: 14. CDR3 length: 18 residues. This CDR3 is CASSPTSGRFRRADTQYF. The CDR3 DNA reads TGTGCCAGTAGTCCTACTAGCGGGAGATTTCGTCGCGCAGATACGCAGTATTTT.

The chain combines TRBV12-3 or TRBV12-4 with TRBJ2-5; perhaps D is TRBD1 or TRBD2 (7 bases each). CDR3 length equals 14 residues. Trimming took off 6 bases at V and 5 bases at J, with 16 bases between the two ends. The CDR3 is CASSIRQGGETQYF. As DNA, the CDR3 is TGTGCCAGCAGCATCCGACAGGGAGGGGAGACCCAGTACTTC.

Ten or more counts support this clonotype. The chain has TRBV2 and TRBJ1-5; D is ambiguous. V lost 7 bases and J lost 9, with 16 bases in between. CDR1 and CDR2 (germline): SNHLY, FYNNEI. CDR3 length equals 13 residues. The CDR3 protein is CASKQDLRRPQHF. The CDR3 DNA sequence: TGTGCCAGCAAGCAGGATCTTCGTAGGCCCCAGCATTTT.

This clonotype has only a few counts. The chain has TRBV11-2 and TRBJ1-2; D not certain. The CDR3 is 14 amino acids. Germline CDR1 SGHAT, CDR2 FQNNGV. Trimming pared 5 bases from V and 7 bases from J, leaving 17 bases between. This chain's CDR3 is CASSILGSSSGYTF. The CDR3 nucleotides read TGTGCCAGCAGCATACTCGGTTCATCGTCTGGCTACACCTTC.

This clonotype appeared a few times. With a much larger clone just one base away, this may be a read error. The chain joins TRBV6-1 to TRBJ1-1, with TRBD1 identical over 7 bases. Looked up from germline, CDR1 is MNHNS and CDR2 is SASEGT. The CDR3 runs 14 residues. The CDR3 spells CASSPNQGGTGAFF. The CDR3 bases are TGTGCCAGCAGCCCTAACCAGGGGGGCACTGGAGCTTTCTTT.

This clonotype was seen more than once but under ten times. The chain employs TRBV5-1 and TRBJ2-1, with 7 positions matching TRBD2. The J call may be mistaken, given a closer DNA end match to TRBJ2-5. This CDR3 has 17 amino acids. The V gene's germline CDR1 is SGHRS and CDR2 YFSETQ. The CDR3: CASSWGGRALSQETQYF. The CDR3 bases are TGCGCCAGCAGCTGGGGGGGTCGAGCCCTATCCCAAGAGACCCAGTACTTC.

This clonotype was seen many times. The chain couples TRBV28 to TRBJ2-7, with D possibly matching TRBD1 (6 bases). CDR3 size: 12 residues. Germline V gene lookup returns CDR1 MDHEN and CDR2 SYDVKM. The CDR3 DNA follows: TGTGCTACAGGGCGTGTCTCCTACGAGCAGTACTTC. Its translation is CATGRVSYEQYF.

This clonotype came up many times. The chain uses TRBV11-3 and TRBJ1-1, with D possibly matching TRBD1 (6 bases). The CDR3 loop spans 13 amino acids. V was pared by 2 bases and J by 3 bases, with 7 bases between. Germline values: CDR1 SGHNT, CDR2 YENEEA. The CDR3 bases are TGTGCCAGCAGCTTACGGGGGCACACTGAAGCTTTCTTT. Encoded protein: CASSLRGHTEAFF. Full variable domain (remainder filled in from reference TRBV11-3 and TRBJ1-1): EAGVVQSPRYKIIEKKQPVAFWCNPISGHNTLYWYLQNLGQGPELLIRYENEEAVDDSQLPKDRFSAERLKGVDSTLKIQPAELGDSAVYLCASSLRGHTEAFFGQGTRLTVV.